These 21 T cell receptor beta chains were sequenced from one sample in a study of T-cell memory formation after mild COVID-19. TCRdb passed the 5' RACE reads through MiXCR, listing each CDR3 protein once. Found here are 400,000 to 550,000 distinct CDR3 sequences, more than 20% of them singletons; the top ten hold about an eighth. Sample: PBMCs or a T cell subset sorted from them (not recorded which). The origin of the receptors is an adult woman who had mild COVID-19 (a few samples of this study predate the infection). Cell type and time point are not known.

This rearrangement joins TRBV10-3 to TRBJ2-7, with D perhaps given as TRBD1 or TRBD2 (5 bases each). Germline CDR1 and CDR2: ENHRY and SYGVKD. Trimming removed 3 bases from V and 2 bases from J, with 20 bases in between. The CDR3 has 17 amino acids. For the CDR3, the DNA is TGTGCCATCAGTGACCCTTCTAGGCAGGGACGTACCTACGAGCAGTACTTC. Translating it yields CAISDPSRQGRTYEQYF.

The chain uses TRBV5-4 and TRBJ2-2, with D perhaps being TRBD1 or TRBD2 (5 bases each). There are 16 residues in the CDR3. The V end was cut by 3 bases, the J end by 1 base, with 13 bases between. The germline V gene has CDR1 SGHNT and CDR2 YYREEE (reference sequence). CDR3 DNA: TGTGCCAGCAGCTCGCCCGAGGGGAGGAACACCGGGGAGCTGTTTTTT. As protein: CASSSPEGRNTGELFF.

The chain has TRBV9 and TRBJ1-1, with TRBD1 matching 7 bases. CDR1 is SGDLS, CDR2 YYNGEE, per germline. The CDR3 covers 15 residues. The V gene end was trimmed by 3 bases and the J gene end by 0 bases; junction bases not matched to a gene: 5. This CDR3 is CASSGRQGVNTEAFF. CDR3 bases: TGTGCCAGCAGCGGCCGACAGGGAGTGAACACTGAAGCTTTCTTT. The whole variable domain, filled in from reference TRBV9 and TRBJ1-1, reads DSGVTQTPKHLITATGQRVTLRCSPRSGDLSVYWYQQSLDQGLQFLIQYYNGEERAKGNILERFSAQQFPDLHSELNLSSLELGDSALYFCASSGRQGVNTEAFFGQGTRLTVV.

This sequence joins TRBV7-2 and TRBJ1-6; a weak D match, TRBD1 (6 bases). The CDR3 is 12 amino acids. With 5 bases removed from V and 8 bases from J, the gap between germline ends came to 7 bases. The germline V gene has CDR1 SGHTA and CDR2 FQGNSA. In nucleotides, the CDR3 is TGTGCCAGCAGCGCAGGGGATTCACCCCTCCACTTT. It yields the protein CASSAGDSPLHF.

This clonotype occurred a few times. The chain carries TRBV20-1 and TRBJ2-3; TRBD1 matches 7 bases. The CDR3 totals 14 residues. Trimming cost V 4 bases and J 0 bases; bases outside gene matches: 4. CDR1 and CDR2 from the germline V gene are DFQATT and SNEGSKA (reference sequence). For the CDR3, the DNA is TGCAGTGCTAAACAGGGGATTAGCACAGATACGCAGTATTTT. Protein product: CSAKQGISTDTQYF.

The rearrangement uses TRBV12-3 or TRBV12-4 and TRBJ2-5; TRBD2 matches at 8 bases. Germline trimming cut 5 bases from V and 4 bases from J; bases unmatched to any gene: 9. CDR3 length: 15 amino acids. This chain's CDR3 is CASSPSSGGGETQYF. In DNA form, the CDR3 reads TGTGCCAGCAGTCCCTCCAGCGGGGGAGGAGAGACCCAGTACTTC.

In this sample, this clonotype turned up a few times. The chain employs TRBV25-1 and TRBJ1-2; 10 bases agree with TRBD1. After removal of 6 bases from V and 8 bases from J, the junction contained 9 bases not matched to a gene. The CDR3 has 14 residues. From germline, CDR1 is MGHDK and CDR2 SYGVNS. CDR3 sequence reads: CASSKTGGAGGYTF. The DNA of the CDR3 is TGTGCCAGCAGCAAGACAGGGGGCGCGGGCGGCTACACCTTC.

There are many counts of this clonotype. V is TRBV5-1 and J is TRBJ2-1, with D possibly TRBD2 on 5 matching bases. V lost 0 bases and J lost 3, with 7 bases in between. The CDR3 contains 14 residues. Germline CDR1 is SGHRS and CDR2 is YFSETQ. CDR3 sequence reads: CASSLADFYNEQFF. The CDR3 nucleotides are TGCGCCAGCAGCTTGGCGGACTTCTACAATGAGCAGTTCTTC.

This clonotype came up a few times. The chain couples TRBV4-1 to TRBJ2-7, with 14 bases matching TRBD2. The CDR3 is made up of 16 amino acids. V lost 0 bases to trimming and J lost 3 bases; unmatched junction nucleotides: 1. The germline gives CDR1 MGHRA, CDR2 YSYEKL. CDR3 nucleotides: TGCGCCAGCAGCCAAGAGACTAGCGGGGGGGACTACGAGCAGTACTTC. Encoded protein: CASSQETSGGDYEQYF.

The rearrangement joins TRBV14 to TRBJ2-1; the D gene is possibly TRBD2 (6 bases). The CDR3 is made up of 16 amino acids. The germline CDR1 and CDR2 sequences are SGHDN and FVKESK. Deletions cut 0 bases from V and 7 bases from J, with 16 bases between. The CDR3 nucleotides read TGTGCCAGCAGCCAAGACGGGGGTGGGGCCCTGAATGAGCAGTTCTTC. Protein sequence: CASSQDGGGALNEQFF.

The chain links TRBV20-1 to TRBJ2-3; 7 bases match TRBD2. The CDR3 is 15 residues long. Germline V gene data show CDR1 as DFQATT and CDR2 as SNEGSKA (reference sequence). The J segment lost 6 bases and the V segment lost 1 base, leaving 10 bases of the junction unmatched. CDR3 region: CSARGGGLLRDTQYF. CDR3 DNA: TGCAGTGCTAGAGGGGGAGGGCTACTGAGGGATACGCAGTATTTT.

The chain joins TRBV5-1 to TRBJ2-1; 10 nucleotides match TRBD2. Unmatched junction bases numbered 8, after V lost 0 bases and J lost 8 bases. This CDR3 is 16 amino acids long. Germline-derived CDR1 and CDR2 are SGHRS and YFSETQ. The CDR3 region has the DNA TGCGCCAGCAGCTTGGTTGCTAGCGGGAGTACCCATGAGCAGTTCTTC. Translation: CASSLVASGSTHEQFF.

This rearrangement joins TRBV7-9 to TRBJ1-3; D call uncertain. The CDR3 has 15 amino acids. V gave up 0 bases and J gave up 0 bases, with 6 bases separating them. Germline V gene data show CDR1 as SEHNR and CDR2 as FQNEAQ (reference sequence). CDR3 protein: CASSLASVSGNTIYF. Written as DNA, the CDR3 is TGTGCCAGCAGCTTAGCGAGTGTCTCTGGAAACACCATATATTTT.

The chain recombines TRBV19 with TRBJ1-5; D might be TRBD1 (6 bases). CDR1 and CDR2 from the germline V gene are LNHDA and SQIVND (reference sequence). The CDR3 contains 15 residues. Trimming removed 5 bases from V and 7 bases from J, with 18 bases in between. CDR3 in DNA: TGTGCCAGTAGTGATTCAGGGGTGAGTTGGCAGCCCCAGCATTTT. This gives the protein CASSDSGVSWQPQHF.

The rearrangement uses TRBV24-1 and TRBJ2-2; D remains ambiguous. The CDR3 has 14 residues. CDR1 and CDR2 from the germline V gene are KGHDR and SFDVKD. V lost 1 base and J lost 4, with 6 bases in between. CDR3 sequence reads: CATSDFSITGELFF. The CDR3 nucleotides read TGTGCCACCAGTGATTTTTCCATCACCGGGGAGCTGTTTTTT.

The J gene is TRBJ1-5, the V gene TRBV29-1; D remains unclear. This CDR3 has 13 amino acids. V was clipped by 2 bases and J by 0 bases, with 5 bases between them. Germline V lookup: CDR1 SQVTM, CDR2 ANQGSEA. CDR3 bases: TGCAGCGTTGAAATGGATAGCAATCAGCCCCAGCATTTT. Its translation: CSVEMDSNQPQHF.

J is TRBJ2-3 and V is TRBV11-2; D uncertain. Trimming removed 4 bases from V and 7 bases from J, with 30 bases in between. Per the germline V gene, CDR1 is SGHAT and CDR2 is FQNNGV. The CDR3 length is 19 residues. CDR3 DNA: TGTGCCAGCAGCTCTCTGAGGTCTGGGGTATATCAAAAACGGTATACGCAGTATTTT. Residues: CASSSLRSGVYQKRYTQYF. The whole variable domain, filled in from reference TRBV11-2 and TRBJ2-3, reads EAGVAQSPRYKIIEKRQSVAFWCNPISGHATLYWYQQILGQGPKLLIQFQNNGVVDDSQLPKDRFSAERLKGVDSTLKIQPAKLEDSAVYLCASSSLRSGVYQKRYTQYFGPGTRLTVL.

V is TRBV27 and J is TRBJ2-4, with D hard to call. V lost 3 bases and J lost 7, with 13 bases in between. CDR1 MNHEY and CDR2 SMNVEV come from the germline V gene (reference sequence). This CDR3 has 14 residues. For the CDR3, the DNA is TGTGCCAGCAGTTTCGGAGCCCCTGGGAACATTCAGTACTTC. Protein product: CASSFGAPGNIQYF.

This clonotype was seen a few times. The V call is TRBV7-3, the J call TRBJ2-1; the D is unclear. The V end was cut by 3 bases, the J end by 5 bases, with 8 bases between. Looked up from germline, CDR1 is SGHTA and CDR2 is FQGTGA. There are 13 residues in the CDR3. The CDR3 DNA is TGTGCCAGCAGCTTGACCCTAGACAATGAGCAGTTCTTC. Translation: CASSLTLDNEQFF.

The chain couples TRBV24-1 to TRBJ2-3, with D uncertain. Trimming removed 1 base from V and 4 bases from J, with 5 bases in between. The V gene's germline CDR1 is KGHDR and CDR2 SFDVKD. The CDR3 loop spans 13 amino acids. The CDR3 bases are TGTGCCACCAGTGATTTAGTGGCAGATACGCAGTATTTT. Its protein is CATSDLVADTQYF.

The chain couples TRBV6-5 to TRBJ1-5, with D possibly being TRBD1 (5 bases). There are 13 residues in the CDR3. Germline V gene data show CDR1 as MNHEY and CDR2 as SVGAGI. V lost 0 bases and J lost 7, with 7 bases in between. Here the CDR3 reads CASSYSPGQPQHF. As DNA, the CDR3 is TGTGCCAGCAGTTACTCCCCAGGGCAGCCCCAGCATTTT.